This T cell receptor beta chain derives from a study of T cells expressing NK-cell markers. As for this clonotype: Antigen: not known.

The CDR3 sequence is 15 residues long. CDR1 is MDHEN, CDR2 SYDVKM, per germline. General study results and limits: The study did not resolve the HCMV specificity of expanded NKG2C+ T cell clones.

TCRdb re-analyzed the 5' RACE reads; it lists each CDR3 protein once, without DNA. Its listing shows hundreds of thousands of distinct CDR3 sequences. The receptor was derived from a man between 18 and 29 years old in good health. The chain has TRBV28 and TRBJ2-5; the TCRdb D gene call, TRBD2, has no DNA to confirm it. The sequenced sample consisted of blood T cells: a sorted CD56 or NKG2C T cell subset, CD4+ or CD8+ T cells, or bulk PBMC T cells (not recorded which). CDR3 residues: CASSSGGRARVTQYF.